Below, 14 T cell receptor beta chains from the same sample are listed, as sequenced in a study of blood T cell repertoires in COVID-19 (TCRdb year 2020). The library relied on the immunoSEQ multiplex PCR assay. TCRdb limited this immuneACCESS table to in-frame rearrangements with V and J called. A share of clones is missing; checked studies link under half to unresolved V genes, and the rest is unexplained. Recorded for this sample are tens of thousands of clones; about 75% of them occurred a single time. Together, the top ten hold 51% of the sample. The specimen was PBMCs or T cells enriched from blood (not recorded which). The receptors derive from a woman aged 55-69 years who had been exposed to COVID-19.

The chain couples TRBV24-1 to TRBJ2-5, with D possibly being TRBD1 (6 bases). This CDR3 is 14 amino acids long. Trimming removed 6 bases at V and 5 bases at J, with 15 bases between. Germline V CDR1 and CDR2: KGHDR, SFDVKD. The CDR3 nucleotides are TGTGCCACCAGTCTGGACAGTTCGGCGGAGACCCAGTACTTC. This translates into CATSLDSSAETQYF.

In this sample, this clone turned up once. The DNA for the CDR3 is TGTGCCAGCAGCGCCTCGAGCGGGGGCAATTACGAGCAGTACTTC. Translating gives CASSASSGGNYEQYF. V and J are TRBV11-3 and TRBJ2-7; 8 nucleotides line up with TRBD2. The V segment lost 5 bases and the J segment 4 bases; nucleotides outside the gene matches: 10. Germline loops: CDR1 SGHNT, CDR2 YENEEA. This CDR3 has 15 amino acids.

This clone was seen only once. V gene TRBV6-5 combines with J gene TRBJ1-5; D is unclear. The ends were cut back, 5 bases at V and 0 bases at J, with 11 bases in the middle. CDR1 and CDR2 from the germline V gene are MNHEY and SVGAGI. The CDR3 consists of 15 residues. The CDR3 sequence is CASSPTAYSNQPQHF. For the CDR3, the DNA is TGTGCCAGCAGTCCCACAGCCTATAGCAATCAGCCCCAGCATTTT.

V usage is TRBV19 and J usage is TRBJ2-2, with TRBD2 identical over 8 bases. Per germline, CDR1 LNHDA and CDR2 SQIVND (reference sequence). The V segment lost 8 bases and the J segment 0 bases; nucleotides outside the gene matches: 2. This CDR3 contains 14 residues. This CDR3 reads CASLAGTNTGELFF. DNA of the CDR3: TGTGCCAGTCTAGCGGGTACGAACACCGGGGAGCTGTTTTTT.

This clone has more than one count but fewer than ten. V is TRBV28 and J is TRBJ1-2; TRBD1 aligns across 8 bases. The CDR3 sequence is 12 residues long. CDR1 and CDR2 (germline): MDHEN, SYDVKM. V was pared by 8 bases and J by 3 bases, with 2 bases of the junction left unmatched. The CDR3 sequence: CASGQGHYGYTF. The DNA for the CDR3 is TGTGCCAGCGGACAGGGACACTATGGCTACACCTTC.

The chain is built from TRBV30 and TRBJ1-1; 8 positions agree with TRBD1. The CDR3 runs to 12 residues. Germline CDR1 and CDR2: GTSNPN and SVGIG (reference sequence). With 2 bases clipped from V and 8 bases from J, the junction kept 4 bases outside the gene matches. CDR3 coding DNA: TGTGCCTGGAGTCCACAGGGGGTAGAAGCTTTCTTT. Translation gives CAWSPQGVEAFF.

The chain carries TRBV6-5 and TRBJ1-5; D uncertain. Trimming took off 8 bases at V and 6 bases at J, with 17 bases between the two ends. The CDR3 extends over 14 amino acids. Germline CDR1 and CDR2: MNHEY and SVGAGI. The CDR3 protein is CASGTPQAGQPQHF. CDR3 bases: TGTGCCAGCGGAACCCCACAAGCGGGTCAGCCCCAGCATTTT.

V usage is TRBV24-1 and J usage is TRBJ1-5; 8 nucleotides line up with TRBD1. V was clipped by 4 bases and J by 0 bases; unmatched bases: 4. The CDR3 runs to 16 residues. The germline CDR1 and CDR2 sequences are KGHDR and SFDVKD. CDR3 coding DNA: TGTGCCACCAGTGACCACGGACAGGGTAGCAATCAGCCCCAGCATTTT. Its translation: CATSDHGQGSNQPQHF.

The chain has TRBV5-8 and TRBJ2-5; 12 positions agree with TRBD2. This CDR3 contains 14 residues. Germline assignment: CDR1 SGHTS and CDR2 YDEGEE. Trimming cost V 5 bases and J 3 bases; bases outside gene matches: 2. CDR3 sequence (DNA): TGTGCCAGCAGTCTAGCGGGAGGGGAAGAGACCCAGTACTTC. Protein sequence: CASSLAGGEETQYF.

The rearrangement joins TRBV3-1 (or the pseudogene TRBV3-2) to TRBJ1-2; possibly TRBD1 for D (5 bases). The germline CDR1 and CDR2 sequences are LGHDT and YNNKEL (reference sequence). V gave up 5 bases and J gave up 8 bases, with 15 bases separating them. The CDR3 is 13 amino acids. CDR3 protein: CASSYSGLSGYTF. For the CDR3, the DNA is TGTGCCAGCAGCTACTCGGGACTGTCGGGCTACACCTTC.

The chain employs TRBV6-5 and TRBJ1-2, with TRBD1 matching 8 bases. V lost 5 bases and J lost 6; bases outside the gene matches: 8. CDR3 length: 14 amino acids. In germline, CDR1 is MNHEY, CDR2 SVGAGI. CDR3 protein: CASSTTDRVNGYTF. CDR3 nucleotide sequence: TGTGCCAGCAGTACCACGGACAGGGTAAATGGCTACACCTTC.

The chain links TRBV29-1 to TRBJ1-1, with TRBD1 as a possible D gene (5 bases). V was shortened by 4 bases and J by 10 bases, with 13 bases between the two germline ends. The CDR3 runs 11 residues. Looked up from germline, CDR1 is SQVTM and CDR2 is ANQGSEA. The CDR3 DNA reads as TGCAGCGTTGCCGGGCCGCAGGGAGCTTTCTTT. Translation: CSVAGPQGAFF.

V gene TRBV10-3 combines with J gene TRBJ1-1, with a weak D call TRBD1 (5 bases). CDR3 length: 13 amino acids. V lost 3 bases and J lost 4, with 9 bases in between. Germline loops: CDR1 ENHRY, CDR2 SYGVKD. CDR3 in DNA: TGTGCCATCAGTGAAACGGGGGGCACTGAAGCTTTCTTT. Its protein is CAISETGGTEAFF.

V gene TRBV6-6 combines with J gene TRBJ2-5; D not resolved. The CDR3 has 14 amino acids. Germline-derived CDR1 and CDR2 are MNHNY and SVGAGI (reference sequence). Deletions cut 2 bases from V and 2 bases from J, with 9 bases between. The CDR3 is CASSYEASQETQYF. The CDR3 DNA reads TGTGCCAGCAGTTACGAGGCTAGTCAAGAGACCCAGTACTTC.